This T cell receptor beta chain stems from a study of CD8 T cells in ankylosing spondylitis (dated by TCRdb to 2015 to 2018). Regarding the study in general: The study set out to find disease-linked TCR variants by profiling T cell receptor beta repertoires in ankylosing spondylitis patients and healthy donors. The full study cohort was made up of 20 to 25 ankylosing spondylitis patients and 108 healthy donors. Peripheral blood was sampled, and synovial fluid was also collected from ankylosing spondylitis patients. Study-wide conclusions, independent of this receptor: Some of the motif variants had been reported before in the synovial fluid and blood of reactive arthritis patients, a finding that suggests common disease-initiation mechanisms. The disease-linked clones had a CD8+ phenotype and were found at relatively low frequencies in peripheral blood. According to the report, matched synovial fluid samples from ankylosing spondylitis patients were significantly enriched for the disease-linked clones. Blood from ankylosing spondylitis patients appeared to be characterized by a TCR beta motif made up of several highly homologous amino acid variants.

On this clonotype itself: The target of this receptor is not known. Base qualities are missing; no much larger clone stands one base away.

V gives up 7 bases and J gives up 4 bases, and the segment between their germline ends measures 14 bases. The CDR3 starts with the cysteine, ends with the phenylalanine, and has 14 residues. Only CDR3 DNA is held: 42 bases, read in frame from base 1. Taken from the germline V gene (reference sequence), the CDR1 and CDR2 loops are SEHNR and FQNEAQ. Sequencing was carried out with an Illumina HiSeq 2500. Quantitative 5'-RACE with molecular barcodes was the method used to prepare the TCR beta libraries. In the authors' own workflow: A new computational method, built on a probabilistic model of VDJ rearrangement, was used to identify disease-linked TCR variants. The public reads were quality trimmed at Q25 with fastp and then assembled into clones with MiXCR by TCRdb, keeping productive beta chains. Identical CDR3 protein sequences are pooled into one entry, listed with their most common genes and DNA. For this entry, the V and J calls and clone size follow TCRdb and not the study's own pipeline. The sample table shows a few hundred thousand distinct CDR3 sequences, and roughly 6.6% are seen once. The top ten constitute 12% to 15% of the sample.

Sequenced input: blood, either unsorted or a sorted T cell fraction (not recorded which). This receptor was obtained from a male donor with ankylosing spondylitis. The chain is encoded by TRBV7-9 joined to TRBJ2-4; the D gene is not confidently resolved. The DNA is TGTGCCAGCAACGTCGTGCAGACAAAAAACATTCAGTACTTC. The translation is CASNVVQTKNIQYF.